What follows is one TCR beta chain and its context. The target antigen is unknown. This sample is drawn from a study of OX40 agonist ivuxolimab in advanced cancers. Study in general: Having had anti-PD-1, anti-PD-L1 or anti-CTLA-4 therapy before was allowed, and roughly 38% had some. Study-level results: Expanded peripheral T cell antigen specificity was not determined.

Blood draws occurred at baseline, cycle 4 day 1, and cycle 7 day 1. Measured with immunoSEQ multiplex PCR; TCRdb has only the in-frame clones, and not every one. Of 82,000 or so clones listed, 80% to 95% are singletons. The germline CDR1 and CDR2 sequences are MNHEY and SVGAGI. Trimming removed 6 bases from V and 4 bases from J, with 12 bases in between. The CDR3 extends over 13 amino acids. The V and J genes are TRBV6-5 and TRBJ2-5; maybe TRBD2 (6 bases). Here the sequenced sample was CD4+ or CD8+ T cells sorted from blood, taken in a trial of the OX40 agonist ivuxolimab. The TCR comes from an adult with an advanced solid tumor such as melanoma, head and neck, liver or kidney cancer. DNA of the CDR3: TGTGCCAGCAGGCAGACTAGGAGAGAGACCCAGTACTTC. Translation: CASRQTRRETQYF.